This record covers a single T cell receptor beta chain. The antigen is unknown. The study drew its donors from healthy HIV-negative adults without recent acute infections or vaccinations. Ten immunoSEQ deep assay plates served to sequence unsorted PBMC DNA. Some clones are missing from TCRdb's copy, which holds only in-frame ones; the method was immunoSEQ multiplex PCR. The sample has hundreds of thousands of clones, roughly 72% seen once. The data stem from a study of shared clonotypes between healthy human individuals. Study results and caveats: Only blood samples were collected, and tissue repertoires likely differ. Represented genetic and exposure-history diversity was restricted by having few donors.

The CDR3 consists of 16 residues. After removal of 0 bases from V and 7 bases from J, the junction contained 7 bases not matched to a gene. Germline assignment: CDR1 SGHRS and CDR2 YFSETQ. The chain carries TRBV5-1 and TRBJ2-1; 10 bases are shared with TRBD1. The TCR comes from a woman between 40 and 50 years old in good health. Some clones in this sample may be carry-over from other donors' samples. Sequencing input: PBMCs. The CDR3 loop reads CASSLGGTGVVNEQFF. CDR3 sequence (DNA): TGCGCCAGCAGCTTGGGTGGGACAGGGGTGGTGAATGAGCAGTTCTTC.